This T cell receptor beta chain stems from a study of blood T cell repertoires in COVID-19. Overall study context: The United States, Italy and Spain were the sources of the acute and convalescent COVID-19 samples.

The germline V gene encodes CDR1 MGHRA and CDR2 YSYEKL. The CDR3 covers 15 residues. The junction had 3 bases not matched to a gene; V was cut back by 1 base and J by 2 bases. Original processing notes: Nucleated cell number was recorded as an estimate derived from reference gene primer amplification. Only in-frame clones appear in the TCRdb table, and some are missing; sequencing was by immunoSEQ multiplex PCR. The DNA gave D and trimming, while V, J and clone size come from that table. Found here are under 250,000 clones, around 90% of them singletons; the top ten hold around 0.84%. This clonotype originated in a man in his sixties with COVID-19, enrolled during active disease. Material for sequencing was peripheral blood. V is TRBV4-1 and J is TRBJ1-1, with TRBD1 identical over 8 bases. The CDR3 spells CASSQADRGNTEAFF. The CDR3 nucleotides are TGCGCCAGCAGCCAAGCTGACAGGGGAAACACTGAAGCTTTCTTT.